The clone carrying this T cell receptor beta chain counts as medium-sized (0.01 to 0.1%). Its cognate antigen is unknown. The data belong to a study of OX40 agonist ivuxolimab in advanced cancers. Sequenced by immunoSEQ multiplex PCR; TCRdb stores in-frame clones only, minus some. The repertoire consists of around 90,000 clones, with around 87% occurring once and the leading ten covering around 4.5%. Findings and caveats of the study: Specificity for antigen went undetermined in the expanded peripheral T cells.

The TCR comes from an adult with an advanced solid tumor such as melanoma, head and neck, liver or kidney cancer. Sequences were derived from CD4+ or CD8+ T cells sorted from blood, sampled in a trial of the OX40 agonist ivuxolimab.

The CDR3 DNA sequence: TGTGCCAGCAGTTCGGTGGACAGGGACAATCAGCCCCAGCATTTT. Translated, it gives CASSSVDRDNQPQHF. The chain is built from TRBV27 and TRBJ1-5; 8 positions match TRBD1. The CDR3 has 15 residues. Germline loops: CDR1 MNHEY, CDR2 SMNVEV (reference sequence). V lost 4 bases and J lost 3; bases outside the gene matches: 5.